This TCR beta chain was sequenced for a study of T cell responses to AZD1222 COVID-19 vaccine. Notes on the study in general: A mostly white British donor set with more females was recruited, and clonal diversity was possibly underestimated. Sampling captured repertoires only after the peak T cell response.

Only in-frame clones appear in the TCRdb table, and some are missing; sequencing was by immunoSEQ multiplex PCR. The table has around 130,000 clones, 80% to 90% seen once. The CDR3 consists of 12 residues. Germline loops: CDR1 SGHTS, CDR2 YDEGEE. J gave up 9 bases and V 0 bases, and 2 bases lay outside the gene matches. Investigators merged groups given second doses at roughly 4 or roughly 12 weeks. A note on this clone: Its cognate antigen is unknown.

The origin of this receptor is an adult who received the AZD1222 COVID-19 vaccine. Sequencing used peripheral blood, obtained 28 days after the second AZD1222 dose. This chain links TRBV5-8 with TRBJ1-1; 7 nucleotides align to TRBD1. The chain's CDR3 is CASSLVRGQAFF. CDR3 sequence (DNA): TGTGCCAGCAGCTTGGTTAGGGGGCAAGCTTTCTTT.